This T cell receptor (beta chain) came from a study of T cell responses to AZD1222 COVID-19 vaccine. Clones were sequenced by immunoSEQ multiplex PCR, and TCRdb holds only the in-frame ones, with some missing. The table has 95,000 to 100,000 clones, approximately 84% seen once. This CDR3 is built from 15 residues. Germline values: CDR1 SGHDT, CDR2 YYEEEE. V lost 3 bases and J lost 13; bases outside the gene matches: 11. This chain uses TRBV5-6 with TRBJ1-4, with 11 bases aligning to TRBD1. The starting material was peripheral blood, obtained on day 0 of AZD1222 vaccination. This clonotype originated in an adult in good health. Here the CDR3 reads CASSWGQGGLKGLFF. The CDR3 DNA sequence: TGTGCCAGCAGCTGGGGACAGGGGGGATTGAAAGGACTGTTTTTT.